The clone carrying this T cell receptor (beta chain) turned up a few times. Its target is not known. The authors prepared the TCRbeta library with unique molecular identifiers. TCRdb recomputed calls from the PCR reads with MiXCR, one row per CDR3 protein. This sample carries approximately 500,000 distinct CDR3 sequences, roughly 30% of them seen once, and the ten largest clones take less than 40%. Unmatched junction bases numbered 4, after V lost 3 bases and J lost 8 bases. The CDR3 extends over 14 amino acids. Germline V gene data show CDR1 as SGHRS and CDR2 as YFSETQ. This sample is part of a study of T-cell reconstitution after alpha-beta-depleted transplantation in children. Whole-study findings and limits: Reported findings indicate that, about two months after transplant, alpha-beta T cells came from several hundred expanded clones, which were derived from non-depleted graft cells. Once a year had passed after transplant, T-cell counts and diversity came mostly from newly produced T cells. Surviving recipient T cells and thymic progenitors underlay high day-60 TCRbeta diversity in some patients.

V is TRBV5-1 and J is TRBJ1-6; TRBD1 agrees at 8 bases. This receptor was identified in a boy under two years old with Wiskott-Aldrich syndrome, due to receive a stem cell transplant. The specimen comprised PBMCs, sampled before TCRalphabeta/CD19-depleted stem cell transplant. The CDR3 region is CASSSGQVDSPLHF. CDR3 nucleotide sequence: TGCGCCAGCAGCTCGGGACAGGTGGATTCACCCCTCCACTTT.